Listed here are 17 T cell receptor beta chains from one sample, sequenced in a study of blood T cells in healthy people across ages. A second PCR of about 7 to 11 cycles used a sample-barcoded 5' primer and a J-beta primer mix. Using its own MiXCR run on the 5' RACE reads, TCRdb lists one record per CDR3 protein. The sample consists of roughly 680,000 distinct CDR3 sequences, approximately 52% of them appearing once. The sequencing input was blood. Source of these receptors: a woman aged 80 or over in good health.

This clonotype was observed a few times. This chain uses TRBV14 with TRBJ2-1; 8 nucleotides line up with TRBD1. Germline assignment: CDR1 SGHDN and CDR2 FVKESK. J was trimmed by 6 bases and V by 7 bases; bases with no gene match: 8. The CDR3 totals 14 residues. In DNA form, the CDR3 reads TGTGCCAGCATGGGGACAGGAACTTCCAATGAGCAGTTCTTC. Its protein product is CASMGTGTSNEQFF. Variable domain in full (rest from reference TRBV14 and TRBJ2-1): EAGVTQFPSHSVIEKGQTVTLRCDPISGHDNLYWYRRVMGKEIKFLLHFVKESKQDESGMPNNRFLAERTGGTYSTLKVQPAELEDSGVYFCASMGTGTSNEQFFGPGTRLTVL.

V gene TRBV2 combines with J gene TRBJ2-4; possibly TRBD1 or TRBD2 for D (6 bases each). The germline CDR1 and CDR2 sequences are SNHLY and FYNNEI. The length of the CDR3 is 17 residues. Trimming took 6 bases from V and 1 from J, leaving 19 bases between them. The CDR3 reads CASRGGQGNAAKNIQYF. The CDR3 DNA reads as TGTGCCAGCAGAGGGGGGCAGGGGAATGCGGCCAAAAACATTCAGTACTTC.

To note about this clonotype: An end of the junction differs from the germline gene, which may be a read error. The CDR3 protein is CASSPQALTGYEQHF. For the CDR3, the DNA is TGCGCCAGCAGCCCCCAAGCCCTGACTGGTTACGAGCAGCACTTC. The chain links TRBV4-1 to TRBJ2-7; D remains ambiguous. This CDR3 is 15 amino acids long. From germline, CDR1 is MGHRA and CDR2 YSYEKL.

V is TRBV4-2 and J is TRBJ1-3; the D is unclear. Germline V gives CDR1 LGHNA, CDR2 YNFKEQ. This CDR3 is 16 amino acids long. The V gene lost 1 base and the J gene lost 0 bases, with 10 bases spanning the gap. The chain's CDR3 is CASSQVWRVSGNTIYF. The DNA for the CDR3 is TGTGCCAGCAGCCAAGTCTGGAGGGTCTCTGGAAACACCATATATTTT.

The genes are TRBV20-1 and TRBJ1-5, with D possibly TRBD1 on 5 matching bases. CDR1 and CDR2 (germline): DFQATT, SNEGSKA (reference sequence). Trimming shortened V by 5 bases and J by 4 bases, and 12 bases separated the two germline ends. The CDR3 extends over 13 amino acids. The CDR3 reads CSARQFSNQPQHF. The CDR3, as DNA: TGCAGTGCTCGACAGTTTAGTAATCAGCCCCAGCATTTT.

The J gene is TRBJ2-3, the V gene TRBV6-2 or TRBV6-3; 8 nucleotides align to TRBD2. Germline trimming cut 2 bases from V and 4 bases from J; bases unmatched to any gene: 14. The CDR3 is made up of 18 amino acids. Germline V lookup: CDR1 MNHEY, CDR2 SVGEGT. CDR3 amino acids: CASSYSTSGVESPDTQYF. In DNA form, the CDR3 reads TGTGCCAGCAGTTACAGCACTAGCGGCGTGGAATCGCCAGATACGCAGTATTTT.

The V and J genes are TRBV7-9 and TRBJ2-3, with D possibly TRBD1 on 6 matching bases. Germline V gives CDR1 SEHNR, CDR2 FQNEAQ (reference sequence). CDR3 size: 17 residues. Trimming removed 5 bases from V and 4 bases from J, with 22 bases in between. CDR3 sequence reads: CASSLSSTGPAPDTQYF. Written as DNA, the CDR3 is TGTGCCAGCAGCCTAAGTTCGACAGGACCTGCCCCAGATACGCAGTATTTT.

The chain couples TRBV29-1 to TRBJ2-3; 12 nucleotides match TRBD2. CDR1 is SQVTM and CDR2 is ANQGSEA in the germline V gene. CDR3 size: 18 residues. Losses at the gene ends were 4 bases for V and 4 bases for J; bases not matched to a gene: 15. DNA for the CDR3: TGCAGCGTTGTTCTTACTAGCGGGAGGACGTGGGGCCCAGATACGCAGTATTTT. Translating it yields CSVVLTSGRTWGPDTQYF.

This clonotype came up a few times. This sequence joins TRBV6-1 and TRBJ1-2; D possibly corresponds to TRBD1 (5 bases). Germline CDR1 MNHNS, CDR2 SASEGT. With 6 bases removed from V and 8 bases from J, the gap between germline ends came to 16 bases. The CDR3 has 13 amino acids. The DNA of the CDR3 is TGTGCCAGCAGCGCCGCCGGGGCAAGGGGCTACACCTTC. Its translation is CASSAAGARGYTF.

This rearrangement joins TRBV11-1 to TRBJ2-1, with D possibly matching TRBD2 (5 bases). The J call could be wrong; TRBJ2-7 is a better fit for the DNA end. Germline V gene sequence: CDR1 SGHAT, CDR2 FQDESV (reference sequence). The CDR3 is made up of 15 amino acids. The CDR3, as DNA: TGTGCCAGCCATGGTACGGAGGCCCTCGGGTATGAGCAGTACTTC. Residues: CASHGTEALGYEQYF.

In this sample, this clonotype turned up a few times. The rearrangement uses TRBV3-1 and TRBJ2-6; D uncertain. Trimming cost V 9 bases and J 5 bases, with 11 bases left between them. Germline assignment: CDR1 LGHDT and CDR2 YNNKEL (reference sequence). The CDR3 is 13 residues long. CDR3 bases: TGTGCCAGTAGGAAGGGCCGGGCCAACGTCCTGACTTTC. It specifies CASRKGRANVLTF.

On this clonotype itself: A junction end diverges from the germline sequence, so it may reflect a read error. V gene TRBV7-2 combines with J gene TRBJ2-3; D is undetermined. This CDR3 has 13 residues. Looked up from germline, CDR1 is SGHTA and CDR2 is FQGNSA. Here the CDR3 reads CAGSLPKADTQYF. In nucleotides, the CDR3 is TGTGCCGGCAGCTTACCCAAGGCGGATACGCAGTATTTT.

The genes are TRBV20-1 and TRBJ2-3, with D unclear. V lost 7 bases, J lost 2 bases, and 10 bases lay in between. The CDR3 runs 12 residues. CDR1 and CDR2 (germline): DFQATT, SNEGSKA (reference sequence). The CDR3 DNA follows: TGCAGTGTACCCGGATCCACAGATACGCAGTATTTT. As protein: CSVPGSTDTQYF.

The CDR3, as DNA: TGCAGTGCTAGAAAACATAGCGGGAGGGCCGCAACAGATACGCAGTATTTT. Protein sequence: CSARKHSGRAATDTQYF. The J gene is TRBJ2-3, the V gene TRBV20-1, with TRBD2 matching over 11 bases. Germline CDR1 is DFQATT and CDR2 is SNEGSKA (reference sequence). The CDR3 runs 17 residues. V was pared by 2 bases and J by 3 bases, with 10 bases of the junction left unmatched.

This rearrangement joins TRBV7-2 to TRBJ2-1; D not certain. Trimming cost V 7 bases and J 5 bases, with 18 bases left between them. Germline values: CDR1 SGHTA, CDR2 FQGNSA. The CDR3 is made up of 15 amino acids. The CDR3: CASKLSRLPNNEQFF. The CDR3 nucleotides read TGTGCCAGCAAGCTCTCACGGCTACCTAACAATGAGCAGTTCTTC.

This clonotype occurred once. The chain has TRBV20-1 and TRBJ2-1, with D possibly matching TRBD2 (6 bases). The V end lost 5 bases, the J end lost 6 bases, and 14 bases lay between the germline ends. Germline CDR1 is DFQATT and CDR2 is SNEGSKA (reference sequence). The CDR3 is 13 amino acids. The CDR3 DNA reads TGCAGTGCTCCAACCGTGGGGGGCAATGAGCAGTTCTTC. Translating gives CSAPTVGGNEQFF.

This clonotype was seen a few times. The J gene is TRBJ2-7, the V gene TRBV5-1; D uncertain. Germline CDR1 SGHRS, CDR2 YFSETQ. Deletions cut 7 bases from V and 2 bases from J, with 16 bases between. The CDR3 covers 14 residues. CDR3 DNA: TGCGCCAGCTCTTTCGGACGGAGTACCTACGAGCAGTACTTC. Translation gives CASSFGRSTYEQYF. The full variable domain, in which reference TRBV5-1 and TRBJ2-7 provide the parts outside the CDR3, is KAGVTQTPRYLIKTRGQQVTLSCSPISGHRSVSWYQQTPGQGLQFLFEYFSETQRNKGNFPGRFSGRQFSNSRSEMNVSTLELGDSALYLCASSFGRSTYEQYFGPGTRLTVT.